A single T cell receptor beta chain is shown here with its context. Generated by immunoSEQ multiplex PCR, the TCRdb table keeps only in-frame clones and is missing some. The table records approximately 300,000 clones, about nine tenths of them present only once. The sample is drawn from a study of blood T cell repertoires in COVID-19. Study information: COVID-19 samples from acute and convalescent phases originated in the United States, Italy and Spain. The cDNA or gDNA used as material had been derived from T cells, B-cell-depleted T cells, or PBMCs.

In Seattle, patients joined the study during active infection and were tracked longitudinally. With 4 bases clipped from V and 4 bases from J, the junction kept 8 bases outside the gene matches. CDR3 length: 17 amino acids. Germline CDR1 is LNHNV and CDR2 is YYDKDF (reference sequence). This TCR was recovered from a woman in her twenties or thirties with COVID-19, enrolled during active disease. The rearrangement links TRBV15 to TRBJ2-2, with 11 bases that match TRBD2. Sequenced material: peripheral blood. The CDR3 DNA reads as TGTGCCACCAGCACGGGACTAGCGGACATACCCACCGGGGAGCTGTTTTTT. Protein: CATSTGLADIPTGELFF.